The table lists the clone carrying this T cell receptor beta chain with a count of one. Sequencing was performed with immunoSEQ multiplex PCR; in TCRdb, only in-frame clones are kept and a portion is missing. The sample includes under 250,000 clones, roughly 91% of them seen just once. This sample was taken from a study of cytomegalovirus exposure and HLA in healthy donors. The receptor's source is a woman under 30 in good health and CMV-seropositive. Source material: PBMCs.

CDR3 DNA sequence: TGCGCCAGCAGCCCCCGGGACAGTTCGTTAGAGACCCAGTACTTC. It codes for CASSPRDSSLETQYF. The chain combines TRBV4-1 with TRBJ2-5; 7 positions match TRBD1. CDR1 MGHRA and CDR2 YSYEKL come from the germline V gene. V lost 4 bases to trimming and J lost 4 bases; unmatched junction nucleotides: 9. This CDR3 is 15 amino acids long.